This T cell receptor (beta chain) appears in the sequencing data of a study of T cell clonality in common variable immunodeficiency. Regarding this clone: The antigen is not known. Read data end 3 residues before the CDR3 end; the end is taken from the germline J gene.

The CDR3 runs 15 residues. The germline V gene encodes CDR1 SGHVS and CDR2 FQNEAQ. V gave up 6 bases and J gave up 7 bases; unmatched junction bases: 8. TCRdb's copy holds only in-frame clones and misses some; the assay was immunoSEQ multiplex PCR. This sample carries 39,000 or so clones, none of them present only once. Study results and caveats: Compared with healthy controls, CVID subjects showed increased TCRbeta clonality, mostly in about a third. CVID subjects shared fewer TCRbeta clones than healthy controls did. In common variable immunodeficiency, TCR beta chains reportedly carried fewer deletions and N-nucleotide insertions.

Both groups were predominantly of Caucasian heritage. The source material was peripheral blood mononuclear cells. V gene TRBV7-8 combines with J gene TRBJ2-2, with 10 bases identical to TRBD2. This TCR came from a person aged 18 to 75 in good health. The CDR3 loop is CASRRAGGPGGELFF. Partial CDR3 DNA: TGTGCCAGCAGGCGAGCGGGAGGGCCAGGCGGGGAG.